Listed below are T cell receptor beta chains from one sample, sequenced in a study of blood T cell repertoires in COVID-19. TCRdb keeps only in-frame clones here, not all; method: immunoSEQ multiplex PCR. In the table there are about 41,000 clones, more than 75% of which are singletons. Sequenced input: peripheral blood. The receptor set was obtained from a middle-aged man with COVID-19, enrolled during active disease. The CDR3 runs from the conserved cysteine through the conserved F or W. D genes are given only for firm matches. Size is omitted from some rows. Given values are once, few, many or a class for expanded clones.

j_call: TRBJ1-5
v_call: TRBV18
d_call: .
clone_size: .
cdr3_aa: CASSQLGTNSNQPQHF
cdr3_nt: TGTGCCAGCTCGCAACTCGGGACAAATAGCAATCAGCCCCAGCATTTT

j_call: TRBJ1-6
v_call: TRBV3-1/TRBV3-2
d_call: .
clone_size: .
cdr3_aa: CASSQGGDSPLHF
cdr3_nt: TGTGCCAGCAGCCAAGGGGGGGATTCACCCCTCCACTTT

j_call: TRBJ2-2
v_call: TRBV4-1
d_call: .
clone_size: .
cdr3_aa: CASSPRDWGDTGELFF
cdr3_nt: TGCGCCAGCAGCCCCCGGGACTGGGGGGACACCGGGGAGCTGTTTTTT

j_call: TRBJ2-7
v_call: TRBV24-1
d_call: .
clone_size: .
cdr3_aa: CATSDPYREAYEQYF
cdr3_nt: TGTGCCACCAGTGATCCCTACAGGGAAGCCTACGAGCAGTACTTC

j_call: TRBJ1-1
v_call: TRBV18
d_call: .
clone_size: .
cdr3_aa: CASSPDGKNTEAFF
cdr3_nt: TGTGCCAGCTCACCGGACGGGAAGAACACTGAAGCTTTCTTT

j_call: TRBJ1-1
v_call: TRBV12-3/TRBV12-4
d_call: .
clone_size: .
cdr3_aa: CASSFNRGTEAFF
cdr3_nt: TGTGCCAGCAGTTTTAATCGGGGCACTGAAGCTTTCTTT

j_call: TRBJ2-1
v_call: TRBV5-6
d_call: .
clone_size: .
cdr3_aa: CASSYWAGASYNEQFF
cdr3_nt: TGTGCCAGCAGCTACTGGGCGGGGGCCTCCTACAATGAGCAGTTCTTC

j_call: TRBJ1-6
v_call: TRBV27
d_call: TRBD1
clone_size: few
cdr3_aa: CASRTPTGANSPLHF
cdr3_nt: TGTGCCAGCAGGACACCGACAGGGGCCAATTCACCCCTCCACTTT

j_call: TRBJ1-4
v_call: TRBV6-5
d_call: TRBD1
clone_size: once
cdr3_aa: CASSPTGDEKLFF
cdr3_nt: TGTGCCAGCAGTCCGACAGGGGATGAAAAACTGTTTTTT

j_call: TRBJ1-5
v_call: TRBV4-1
d_call: TRBD1
clone_size: .
cdr3_aa: CASSQADRGPNQPQHF
cdr3_nt: TGCGCCAGCAGCCAGGCCGACAGGGGCCCCAATCAGCCCCAGCATTTT

j_call: TRBJ2-7
v_call: TRBV10-3
d_call: .
clone_size: few
cdr3_aa: CAISEPGLSQSSYEQYF
cdr3_nt: TGTGCCATCAGTGAGCCGGGACTTAGCCAGAGCTCCTACGAGCAGTACTTC

j_call: TRBJ2-3
v_call: TRBV18
d_call: .
clone_size: .
cdr3_aa: CASSLQTSTDTQYF
cdr3_nt: TGTGCCAGCTCACTTCAGACTAGCACAGATACGCAGTATTTT

j_call: TRBJ2-2
v_call: TRBV7-8
d_call: .
clone_size: .
cdr3_aa: CASSLGRLEAGELFF
cdr3_nt: TGTGCCAGCAGCTTAGGGCGACTAGAGGCCGGGGAGCTGTTTTTT

j_call: TRBJ1-2
v_call: TRBV7-8
d_call: .
clone_size: .
cdr3_aa: CASSLARPGDYGYTF
cdr3_nt: TGTGCCAGCAGCTTAGCTAGACCAGGTGACTATGGCTACACCTTC

j_call: TRBJ2-7
v_call: TRBV28
d_call: .
clone_size: .
cdr3_aa: CASSSAYEQYF
cdr3_nt: TGTGCCAGCAGTTCGGCCTACGAGCAGTACTTC

j_call: TRBJ2-1
v_call: TRBV27
d_call: .
clone_size: .
cdr3_aa: CASSPDRYNEQFF
cdr3_nt: TGTGCCAGCAGTCCGGACAGATACAATGAGCAGTTCTTC

j_call: TRBJ1-2
v_call: TRBV5-4
d_call: TRBD1
clone_size: .
cdr3_aa: CASGEQGNHGYTF
cdr3_nt: TGTGCCAGCGGAGAACAGGGGAATCATGGCTACACCTTC

j_call: TRBJ2-5
v_call: TRBV12-3/TRBV12-4
d_call: .
clone_size: .
cdr3_aa: CASSLRQETQYF
cdr3_nt: TGTGCCAGCAGTTTGCGGCAAGAGACCCAGTACTTC

j_call: TRBJ1-1
v_call: TRBV29-1
d_call: TRBD1
clone_size: .
cdr3_aa: CSVVGGTGGWSEAFF
cdr3_nt: TGCAGCGTTGTGGGTGGGACAGGGGGCTGGAGTGAAGCTTTCTTT

j_call: TRBJ2-1
v_call: TRBV6-5
d_call: .
clone_size: .
cdr3_aa: CASRFISGNEQFF
cdr3_nt: TGTGCCAGCAGGTTCATCAGTGGCAATGAGCAGTTCTTC

j_call: TRBJ1-1
v_call: TRBV6-2/TRBV6-3
d_call: .
clone_size: .
cdr3_aa: CASSYPVNTEAFF
cdr3_nt: TGTGCCAGCAGTTACCCTGTGAACACTGAAGCTTTCTTT

j_call: TRBJ2-7
v_call: TRBV18
d_call: TRBD1
clone_size: .
cdr3_aa: CASSPYRTQGAHEQYF
cdr3_nt: TGTGCCAGCTCACCATATCGCACACAGGGGGCCCACGAGCAGTACTTC

j_call: TRBJ2-5
v_call: TRBV3-1/TRBV3-2
d_call: .
clone_size: .
cdr3_aa: CASRNLQAQYF
cdr3_nt: TGTGCCAGCAGGAACCTCCAGGCCCAGTACTTC

j_call: TRBJ2-7
v_call: TRBV9
d_call: .
clone_size: .
cdr3_aa: CASSVGNRVDPSYEQYF
cdr3_nt: TGTGCCAGCAGCGTAGGGAACAGGGTGGATCCTAGCTACGAGCAGTACTTC

j_call: TRBJ2-5
v_call: TRBV20-1
d_call: .
clone_size: .
cdr3_aa: CSASGGETQYF
cdr3_nt: TGCAGTGCTAGCGGGGGAGAGACCCAGTACTTC

j_call: TRBJ1-5
v_call: TRBV19
d_call: TRBD1
clone_size: .
cdr3_aa: CASSPQSGRGKGQPQHF
cdr3_nt: TGTGCCAGTAGTCCCCAATCCGGCAGGGGGAAGGGGCAGCCCCAGCATTTT

j_call: TRBJ1-5
v_call: TRBV10-3
d_call: .
clone_size: .
cdr3_aa: CAISGKGGSNQPQHF
cdr3_nt: TGTGCCATCAGTGGTAAGGGAGGAAGCAATCAGCCCCAGCATTTT

j_call: TRBJ2-7
v_call: TRBV3-1/TRBV3-2
d_call: TRBD2
clone_size: .
cdr3_aa: CASRLSSGSTYEQYF
cdr3_nt: TGTGCCAGCAGACTTTCTAGCGGGTCTACCTACGAGCAGTACTTC

j_call: TRBJ1-2
v_call: TRBV19
d_call: .
clone_size: once
cdr3_aa: CASSILGTRGYTF
cdr3_nt: TGTGCCAGTAGTATATTGGGCACAAGAGGCTACACCTTC

j_call: TRBJ1-2
v_call: TRBV30
d_call: .
clone_size: .
cdr3_aa: CAWSSHYGYTF
cdr3_nt: TGTGCCTGGAGTAGCCACTATGGCTACACCTTC

j_call: TRBJ2-1
v_call: TRBV7-8
d_call: TRBD1
clone_size: .
cdr3_aa: CASSSRQGADNEQFF
cdr3_nt: TGTGCCAGCAGCTCAAGACAGGGGGCGGACAATGAGCAGTTCTTC

j_call: TRBJ1-2
v_call: TRBV2
d_call: TRBD1
clone_size: .
cdr3_aa: CASSPGQGPISGYTF
cdr3_nt: TGTGCCAGCAGCCCCGGACAGGGCCCTATAAGTGGCTACACCTTC

j_call: TRBJ1-6
v_call: TRBV27
d_call: TRBD1
clone_size: .
cdr3_aa: CASRGQGDNSPLHF
cdr3_nt: TGTGCCAGCAGGGGACAGGGGGATAATTCACCCCTCCACTTT

j_call: TRBJ2-3
v_call: TRBV9
d_call: TRBD2
clone_size: .
cdr3_aa: CASSGSGVITDTQYF
cdr3_nt: TGTGCCAGCAGCGGTAGCGGGGTGATCACAGATACGCAGTATTTT

j_call: TRBJ1-1
v_call: TRBV6-5
d_call: TRBD1
clone_size: .
cdr3_aa: CASSIQGSEAFF
cdr3_nt: TGTGCCAGCAGTATACAGGGGAGTGAAGCTTTCTTT

j_call: TRBJ1-1
v_call: TRBV5-1
d_call: .
clone_size: .
cdr3_aa: CASSFLPGDTEAFF
cdr3_nt: TGCGCCAGCAGCTTCTTACCCGGGGACACTGAAGCTTTCTTT

j_call: TRBJ1-5
v_call: TRBV27
d_call: .
clone_size: .
cdr3_aa: CASSLGALSRQAQHF
cdr3_nt: TGTGCCAGCAGTTTAGGGGCGCTGTCCAGGCAGGCCCAGCATTTT

j_call: TRBJ1-1
v_call: TRBV10-1
d_call: .
clone_size: .
cdr3_aa: CASSESQGRAFF
cdr3_nt: TGCGCCAGCAGTGAGTCGCAGGGGCGAGCTTTCTTT

j_call: TRBJ1-2
v_call: TRBV6-6
d_call: TRBD1
clone_size: .
cdr3_aa: CASSYSTGSSYGYTF
cdr3_nt: TGTGCCAGCAGTTACTCGACAGGGTCTTCCTATGGCTACACCTTC

j_call: TRBJ2-7
v_call: TRBV2
d_call: .
clone_size: .
cdr3_aa: CASSAGLLLEQYF
cdr3_nt: TGTGCCAGCAGCGCGGGACTCCTTCTGGAGCAGTACTTC

j_call: TRBJ2-7
v_call: TRBV9
d_call: .
clone_size: .
cdr3_aa: CASSVGQSYEQYF
cdr3_nt: TGTGCCAGCAGCGTAGGACAGTCCTACGAGCAGTACTTC

j_call: TRBJ1-2
v_call: TRBV27
d_call: .
clone_size: .
cdr3_aa: CASSDRQAGYGYTF
cdr3_nt: TGTGCCAGCAGCGACAGACAGGCAGGCTATGGCTACACCTTC

j_call: TRBJ2-1
v_call: TRBV5-1
d_call: .
clone_size: .
cdr3_aa: CASSWGDSEQFF
cdr3_nt: TGCGCCAGCAGCTGGGGGGACTCGGAGCAGTTCTTC

j_call: TRBJ2-7
v_call: TRBV6-5
d_call: .
clone_size: .
cdr3_aa: CASSSRTGPPYEQYF
cdr3_nt: TGTGCCAGCAGTTCCCGTACAGGGCCTCCCTACGAGCAGTACTTC

j_call: TRBJ2-2
v_call: TRBV6-1
d_call: TRBD2
clone_size: .
cdr3_aa: CASSDSGRRTGELFF
cdr3_nt: TGTGCCAGCAGTGACAGCGGGAGGCGCACCGGGGAGCTGTTTTTT

j_call: TRBJ2-3
v_call: TRBV19
d_call: .
clone_size: .
cdr3_aa: CASSTGERTDTQYF
cdr3_nt: TGTGCCAGTAGCACCGGGGAAAGAACAGATACGCAGTATTTT

j_call: TRBJ2-3
v_call: TRBV7-9
d_call: TRBD2
clone_size: .
cdr3_aa: CASSRGTSGGITDTQYF
cdr3_nt: TGTGCCAGCAGCCGGGGGACTAGCGGGGGCATCACAGATACGCAGTATTTT

j_call: TRBJ1-1
v_call: TRBV18
d_call: .
clone_size: .
cdr3_aa: CASSPYTNTEAFF
cdr3_nt: TGTGCCAGCTCACCATACACGAACACTGAAGCTTTCTTT

j_call: TRBJ1-5
v_call: TRBV18
d_call: .
clone_size: .
cdr3_aa: CASSPSSNNQPQHF
cdr3_nt: TGTGCCAGCTCACCATCCAGTAACAATCAGCCCCAGCATTTT

j_call: TRBJ1-2
v_call: TRBV29-1
d_call: .
clone_size: .
cdr3_aa: CSVSTDRGDYGYTF
cdr3_nt: TGCAGCGTCTCGACGGATAGGGGTGACTATGGCTACACCTTC

j_call: TRBJ2-2
v_call: TRBV2
d_call: TRBD2
clone_size: .
cdr3_aa: CASTGLAGTPDGELFF
cdr3_nt: TGTGCCAGCACTGGACTAGCGGGGACCCCGGACGGGGAGCTGTTTTTT

j_call: TRBJ2-1
v_call: TRBV3-1/TRBV3-2
d_call: .
clone_size: .
cdr3_aa: CASSQDGTLYNEQFF
cdr3_nt: TGTGCCAGCAGCCAAGACGGGACACTGTACAATGAGCAGTTCTTC

j_call: TRBJ2-1
v_call: TRBV2
d_call: TRBD2
clone_size: .
cdr3_aa: CASSELTGTGLAGVVAFF
cdr3_nt: TGTGCCAGCAGTGAATTAACCGGGACGGGACTAGCGGGAGTGGTTGCGTTCTTC

j_call: TRBJ1-5
v_call: TRBV4-1
d_call: .
clone_size: .
cdr3_aa: CASSQTPGLWQPQHF
cdr3_nt: TGCGCCAGCAGCCAAACACCTGGGCTTTGGCAGCCCCAGCATTTT

j_call: TRBJ1-1
v_call: TRBV15
d_call: .
clone_size: .
cdr3_aa: CATSFEQGTEAFF
cdr3_nt: TGTGCCACCAGTTTCGAGCAGGGGACTGAAGCTTTCTTT

j_call: TRBJ2-7
v_call: TRBV5-5
d_call: .
clone_size: .
cdr3_aa: CASSPESSYEQYF
cdr3_nt: TGTGCCAGCAGCCCTGAGAGCTCCTACGAGCAGTACTTC

j_call: TRBJ1-1
v_call: TRBV6-5
d_call: .
clone_size: .
cdr3_aa: CASSYSPRLNTEAFF
cdr3_nt: TGTGCCAGCAGTTACTCGCCGAGATTGAACACTGAAGCTTTCTTT

j_call: TRBJ1-2
v_call: TRBV2
d_call: .
clone_size: .
cdr3_aa: CASSERRQGGGYTF
cdr3_nt: TGTGCCAGCAGTGAGAGGAGGCAGGGAGGAGGCTACACCTTC

j_call: TRBJ1-1
v_call: TRBV19
d_call: .
clone_size: medium-sized
cdr3_aa: CASSIGGGAMNTEAFF
cdr3_nt: TGTGCCAGTAGTATAGGAGGGGGGGCTATGAACACTGAAGCTTTCTTT

j_call: TRBJ1-1
v_call: TRBV2
d_call: TRBD1
clone_size: .
cdr3_aa: CASRAGTDNTEAFF
cdr3_nt: TGTGCCAGCAGGGCCGGGACAGACAACACTGAAGCTTTCTTT